Presented here are 12 T cell receptor beta chains from one specimen sequenced in a study of T-cell memory formation after mild COVID-19. MiXCR was run by TCRdb on the 5' RACE reads, yielding one entry per CDR3 protein. Of 400,000 to 550,000 distinct CDR3 sequences listed, approximately 23% are singletons. The sample comprised PBMCs or a T cell subset sorted from them (not recorded which). The origin of the receptors is an adult woman who had mild COVID-19 (a few samples of this study predate the infection). Cell type and time point are not known.

As for this clonotype: This may stem from a read error, because a much larger clone lies one nucleotide away. The chain combines TRBV11-2 with TRBJ2-3; the match to TRBD1 covers 7 bases. This CDR3 contains 15 residues. J gave up 0 bases and V 5 bases, and 5 bases lay outside the gene matches. Per germline, CDR1 SGHAT and CDR2 FQNNGV. CDR3 in amino acids: CASSDGTASTDTQYF. Here the CDR3 DNA reads TGTGCCAGCAGCGACGGGACAGCTAGCACAGATACGCAGTATTTT.

The chain is built from TRBV10-3 and TRBJ1-2, with a weak D call TRBD1 (5 bases). The germline gives CDR1 ENHRY, CDR2 SYGVKD. The V gene lost 6 bases and the J gene lost 3 bases, with 17 bases spanning the gap. The CDR3 is 15 amino acids. CDR3 loop: CAISPPGGIDYGYTF. CDR3 DNA sequence: TGTGCCATCAGCCCCCCCGGGGGGATCGACTATGGCTACACCTTC.

This chain joins TRBV6-2 or TRBV6-3 and TRBJ1-5; 12 bases align to TRBD1. Trimming took 6 bases from V and 5 from J; bases not matched to a gene: 2. CDR3 length: 14 residues. CDR1 and CDR2 (germline): MNHEY, SVGEGT. DNA of the CDR3: TGTGCCAGCAGCGGGACAGGGGGCCATCAGCCCCAGCATTTT. This translates into CASSGTGGHQPQHF.

This clonotype has just a few counts. V is TRBV29-1 and J is TRBJ2-7; 11 bases are a match to TRBD1. The J segment lost 4 bases and the V segment lost 6 bases, leaving 5 bases of the junction unmatched. CDR3 length: 13 residues. Germline CDR1 and CDR2: SQVTM and ANQGSEA. CDR3 DNA: TGCAGCGTAGGACAGGGGGCTATTTACGAGCAGTACTTC. Translation gives CSVGQGAIYEQYF.

The chain employs TRBV14 and TRBJ2-1; 11 bases fit TRBD1. CDR1 SGHDN and CDR2 FVKESK come from the germline V gene. This CDR3 has 16 amino acids. V shed 2 bases and J 6 bases; nucleotides not matched to a gene: 6. The chain's CDR3 is CASSQRTGGGPNEQFF. As DNA, the CDR3 is TGTGCCAGCAGCCAAAGGACAGGGGGCGGCCCCAATGAGCAGTTCTTC. Looking up the rest from reference TRBV14 and TRBJ2-1 gives the full variable domain: EAGVTQFPSHSVIEKGQTVTLRCDPISGHDNLYWYRRVMGKEIKFLLHFVKESKQDESGMPNNRFLAERTGGTYSTLKVQPAELEDSGVYFCASSQRTGGGPNEQFFGPGTRLTVL.

This chain connects TRBV2 to TRBJ1-3; D gene ambiguous. Germline lookup yields CDR1 SNHLY and CDR2 FYNNEI. Trimming took 3 bases from V and 4 from J, leaving 10 bases between them. The CDR3 length is 14 residues. The CDR3 protein is CASSDARIGNTIYF. The CDR3 nucleotides are TGTGCCAGCAGTGATGCAAGAATAGGAAACACCATATATTTT.

This clonotype was recorded once. V is TRBV12-3 or TRBV12-4 and J is TRBJ2-1; TRBD2 aligns across 9 bases. The CDR3 is 14 amino acids. Trimming at V came to 7 bases and at J to 13 bases, leaving 14 bases not matched to a gene. CDR3 protein: CASIVIAGVPSQFF. CDR3 in DNA: TGTGCCAGCATTGTGATAGCGGGAGTACCTAGCCAGTTCTTC.

The CDR3 region is CASSPALGGAEQFF. CDR3 nucleotide sequence: TGTGCCAGCTCACCAGCCCTTGGGGGCGCGGAGCAGTTCTTC. J is TRBJ2-1 and V is TRBV18; D might be TRBD1 (6 bases). Looked up from germline, CDR1 is KGHSH and CDR2 is LQKENI. The CDR3 runs 14 residues. The germline V and J ends were trimmed by 2 bases and 10 bases, with 15 bases remaining between them.

The rearrangement links TRBV9 to TRBJ2-5; either TRBD1 or TRBD2 may fit D (5 bases each). Per germline, CDR1 SGDLS and CDR2 YYNGEE. The CDR3 spans 13 residues. V was clipped by 0 bases and J by 5 bases, with 8 bases between them. The CDR3 protein is CASSVDEGETQYF. Written as DNA, the CDR3 is TGTGCCAGCAGCGTAGACGAGGGGGAGACCCAGTACTTC.

The CDR3 nucleotides are TGTGCCAGCAGCTCAGACTGGAATAATTCACCCCTCCACTTT. This translates into CASSSDWNNSPLHF. The J gene is TRBJ1-6, the V gene TRBV7-6; D is unresolved. Germline-derived CDR1 and CDR2 are SGHVS and FNYEAQ. The CDR3 is 14 amino acids. The V and J ends lost 4 bases and 5 bases respectively, with 9 bases between them.

This clonotype was seen more than once but under ten times. The chain recombines TRBV12-3 or TRBV12-4 with TRBJ2-2; D might be TRBD1 (5 bases). V lost 6 bases and J lost 4, with 12 bases in between. The CDR3 loop spans 14 amino acids. The CDR3 region has the DNA TGTGCCAGCAGCAAGACAGCCCTCACCGGGGAGCTGTTTTTT. Translation gives CASSKTALTGELFF.

The rearrangement links TRBV2 to TRBJ1-2, with D perhaps TRBD1 (5 bases). V lost 3 bases to trimming and J lost 5 bases, with 13 bases between them. The CDR3 runs 14 residues. CDR1 and CDR2 from the germline V gene are SNHLY and FYNNEI. In DNA form, the CDR3 reads TGTGCCAGCAGTGAGAACGACAGAAGTTATGGCTACACCTTC. It translates to CASSENDRSYGYTF.